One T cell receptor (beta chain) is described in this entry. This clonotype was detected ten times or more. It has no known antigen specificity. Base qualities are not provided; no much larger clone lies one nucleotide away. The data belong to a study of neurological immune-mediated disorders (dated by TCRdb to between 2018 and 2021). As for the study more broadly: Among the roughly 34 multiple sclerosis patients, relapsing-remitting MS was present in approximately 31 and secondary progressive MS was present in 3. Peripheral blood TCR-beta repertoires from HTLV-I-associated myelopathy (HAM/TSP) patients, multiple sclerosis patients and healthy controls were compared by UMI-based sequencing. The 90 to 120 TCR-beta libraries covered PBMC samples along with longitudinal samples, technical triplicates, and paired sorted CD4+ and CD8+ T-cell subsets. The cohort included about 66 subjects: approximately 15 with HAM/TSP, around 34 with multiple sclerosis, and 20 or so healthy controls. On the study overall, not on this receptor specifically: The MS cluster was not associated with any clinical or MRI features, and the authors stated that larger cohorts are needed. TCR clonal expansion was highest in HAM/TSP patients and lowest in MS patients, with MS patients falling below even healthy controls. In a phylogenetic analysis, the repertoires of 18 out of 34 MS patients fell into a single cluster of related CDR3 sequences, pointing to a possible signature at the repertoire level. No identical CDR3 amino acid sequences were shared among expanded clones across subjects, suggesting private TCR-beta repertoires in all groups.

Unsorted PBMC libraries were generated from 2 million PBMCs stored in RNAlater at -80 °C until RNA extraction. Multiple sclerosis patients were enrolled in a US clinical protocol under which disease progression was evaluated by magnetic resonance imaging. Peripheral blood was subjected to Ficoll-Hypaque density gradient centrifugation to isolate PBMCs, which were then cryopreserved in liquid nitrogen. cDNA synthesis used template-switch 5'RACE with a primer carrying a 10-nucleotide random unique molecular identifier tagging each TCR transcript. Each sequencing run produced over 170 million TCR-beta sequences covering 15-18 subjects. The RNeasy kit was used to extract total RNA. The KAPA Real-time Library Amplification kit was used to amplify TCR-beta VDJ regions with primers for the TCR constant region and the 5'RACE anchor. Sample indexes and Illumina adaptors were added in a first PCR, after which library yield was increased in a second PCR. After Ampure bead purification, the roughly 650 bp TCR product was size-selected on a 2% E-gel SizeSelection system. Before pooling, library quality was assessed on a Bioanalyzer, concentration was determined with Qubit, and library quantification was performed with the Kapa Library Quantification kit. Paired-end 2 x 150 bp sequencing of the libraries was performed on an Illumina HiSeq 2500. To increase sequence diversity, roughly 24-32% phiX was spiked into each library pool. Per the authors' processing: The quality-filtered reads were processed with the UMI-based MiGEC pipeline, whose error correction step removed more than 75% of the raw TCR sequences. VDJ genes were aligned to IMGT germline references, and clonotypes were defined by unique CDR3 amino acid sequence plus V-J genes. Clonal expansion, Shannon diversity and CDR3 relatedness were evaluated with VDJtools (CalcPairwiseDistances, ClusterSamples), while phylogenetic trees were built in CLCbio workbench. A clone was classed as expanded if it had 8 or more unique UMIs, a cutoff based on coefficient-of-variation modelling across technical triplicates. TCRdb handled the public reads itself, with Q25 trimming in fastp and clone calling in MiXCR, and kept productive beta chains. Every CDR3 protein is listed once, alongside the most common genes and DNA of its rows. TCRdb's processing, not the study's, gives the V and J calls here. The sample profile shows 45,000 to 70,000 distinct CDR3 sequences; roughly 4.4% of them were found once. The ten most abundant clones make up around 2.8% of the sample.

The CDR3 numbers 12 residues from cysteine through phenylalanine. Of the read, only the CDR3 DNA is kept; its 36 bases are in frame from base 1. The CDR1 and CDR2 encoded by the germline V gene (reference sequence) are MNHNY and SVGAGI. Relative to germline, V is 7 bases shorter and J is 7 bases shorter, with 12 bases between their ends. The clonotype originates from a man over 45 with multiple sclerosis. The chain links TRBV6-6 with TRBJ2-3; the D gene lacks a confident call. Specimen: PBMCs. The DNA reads TGTGCCAGCACCCTTGAAGCCTATACGCAGTATTTT. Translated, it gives CASTLEAYTQYF.